One and the same sample provided the 31 T cell receptor beta chains below, sequenced in a study of T-cell reconstitution after alpha-beta-depleted transplantation in children. Unique molecular identifiers were built into the TCRbeta library. Each CDR3 protein gets one entry after TCRdb re-called the PCR reads with MiXCR. The profile shows 130,000 to 150,000 distinct CDR3 sequences, around 8.5% of them singletons. Specimen: PBMCs, mostly from graft donor cells, collected 180 days after TCRalphabeta/CD19-depleted stem cell transplant. The receptors originated from a female patient younger than 10 who had a stem cell transplant for congenital amegakaryocytic thrombocytopenia, so the T cells may come from the graft donor.

This clonotype appeared many times. This chain joins TRBV7-2 and TRBJ2-7; 8 bases agree with TRBD2. The CDR3 is made up of 14 amino acids. Unmatched junction bases numbered 6, after V lost 3 bases and J lost 5 bases. The V gene's germline CDR1 is SGHTA and CDR2 FQGNSA. As DNA, the CDR3 is TGTGCCAGCAGCTTCCCAGCGGGAGTCCACGAGCAGTACTTC. Protein: CASSFPAGVHEQYF. The full variable domain, completed using reference TRBV7-2 and TRBJ2-7, is GAGVSQSPSNKVTEKGKDVELRCDPISGHTALYWYRQSLGQGLEFLIYFQGNSAPDKSGLPSDRFSAERTGGSVSTLTIQRTQQEDSAVYLCASSFPAGVHEQYFGPGTRLTVT.

Ten or more counts support this clonotype. The chain joins TRBV12-3 or TRBV12-4 to TRBJ1-4; D remains ambiguous. The length of the CDR3 is 13 residues. V was shortened by 2 bases and J by 6 bases, with 7 bases between the two germline ends. CDR3 loop: CASSLLFDEKLFF. The CDR3 region has the DNA TGTGCCAGCAGTTTATTATTTGATGAAAAACTGTTTTTT.

Many counts were recorded for this clonotype. The chain employs TRBV13 and TRBJ2-1; TRBD1 matches at 9 bases. This CDR3 comprises 15 residues. Germline CDR1 is PRHDT and CDR2 is FYEKMQ (reference sequence). V lost 3 bases, J lost 8 bases, and 8 bases stayed unmatched. This CDR3 is CASSFPGTGYYEQFF. In nucleotides, the CDR3 is TGTGCCAGCAGCTTCCCCGGGACAGGGTATTATGAGCAGTTCTTC. Filled out from reference TRBV13 and TRBJ2-1, the complete variable domain reads AAGVIQSPRHLIKEKRETATLKCYPIPRHDTVYWYQQGPGQDPQFLISFYEKMQSDKGSIPDRFSAQQFSDYHSELNMSSLELGDSALYFCASSFPGTGYYEQFFGPGTRLTVL.

This clonotype was seen many times. The J gene is TRBJ2-5, the V gene TRBV20-1; the D gene is possibly TRBD2 (6 bases). The V end was cut by 1 base, the J end by 0 bases, with 6 bases between. Germline values: CDR1 DFQATT, CDR2 SNEGSKA (reference sequence). There are 13 residues in the CDR3. The chain's CDR3 is CSARGGDQETQYF. CDR3 nucleotide sequence: TGCAGTGCTAGAGGGGGGGACCAAGAGACCCAGTACTTC.

In its sample, this clonotype was seen many times. This rearrangement joins TRBV27 to TRBJ2-3; 9 nucleotides align to TRBD2. The CDR3 consists of 14 residues. The V gene's germline CDR1 is MNHEY and CDR2 SMNVEV (reference sequence). V shed 6 bases and J 6 bases; nucleotides not matched to a gene: 7. The CDR3, as DNA: TGTGCCAGCAGGTTTAGCGGGGGCCGGGATACGCAGTATTTT. Translating it yields CASRFSGGRDTQYF.

The sample holds a few counts of this clonotype. The chain employs TRBV7-2 and TRBJ2-5; a possible D gene is TRBD2 (5 bases). The CDR3 is 14 amino acids. Trimming cost V 0 bases and J 13 bases, with 18 bases left between them. Germline CDR1 is SGHTA and CDR2 is FQGNSA. The CDR3 DNA is TGTGCCAGCAGCTTAGCGCGCGGGCGGGCCGATCTGTACTTC. Protein product: CASSLARGRADLYF.

This clonotype was seen ten or more times. This rearrangement joins TRBV20-1 to TRBJ2-5, with D hard to call. With 8 bases removed from V and 5 bases from J, the gap between germline ends came to 9 bases. Germline V lookup: CDR1 DFQATT, CDR2 SNEGSKA (reference sequence). This CDR3 is 10 amino acids long. CDR3 in DNA: TGCAGTACTCCTTTGGAGACCCAGTACTTC. It encodes CSTPLETQYF.

This clonotype was observed many times. This CDR3 is CSVVLVTQPGGETQYF. CDR3 bases: TGCAGCGTTGTCTTGGTGACGCAGCCGGGAGGAGAGACCCAGTACTTC. The gene calls are TRBV29-1 and TRBJ2-5, with 7 bases fitting TRBD2. CDR1 is SQVTM, CDR2 ANQGSEA, per germline. This CDR3 has 16 amino acids. J gave up 4 bases and V 4 bases, and 15 bases lay outside the gene matches.

This clonotype was picked up many times. The chain combines TRBV7-8 with TRBJ2-7; tentatively, D is TRBD1 (6 bases). Germline values: CDR1 SGHVS, CDR2 FQNEAQ. The CDR3 runs 11 residues. Trimming removed 5 bases at V and 7 bases at J, with 9 bases between. Here the CDR3 reads CASSPQGEQYF. The DNA for the CDR3 is TGTGCCAGCAGCCCTCAGGGGGAGCAGTACTTC.

The V and J genes are TRBV6-1 and TRBJ2-1, with 8 positions matching TRBD2. There are 16 residues in the CDR3. The V gene's germline CDR1 is MNHNS and CDR2 SASEGT. V gave up 6 bases and J gave up 2 bases; unmatched junction bases: 9. The CDR3 loop is CASSPGGVVTYNEQFF. The CDR3, as DNA: TGTGCCAGCAGCCCCGGGGGGGTTGTGACCTACAATGAGCAGTTCTTC.

This clonotype has at least ten counts. The chain has TRBV4-1 and TRBJ2-7, with 13 bases lining up with TRBD2. Looked up from germline, CDR1 is MGHRA and CDR2 is YSYEKL. The CDR3 has 16 residues. V dropped 3 bases and J dropped 4; count of bases not matched to a gene: 6. CDR3 residues: CASSQGLAGTIYEQYF. The CDR3 DNA is TGCGCCAGCAGCCAGGGACTAGCGGGGACGATTTACGAGCAGTACTTC.

This clonotype was seen ten or more times. The genes are TRBV12-3 or TRBV12-4 and TRBJ1-5; D unclear. The CDR3 runs 15 residues. Between the trimmed V and J ends, which lost 2 bases and 6 bases, there was a span of 14 bases. The CDR3 coding sequence is TGTGCCAGCAGTTTAAGGAGCGGTACGGGTCAGCCCCAGCATTTT. This gives the protein CASSLRSGTGQPQHF.

The genes are TRBV27 and TRBJ1-4; D is unclear. V dropped 8 bases and J dropped 6 bases, with 10 bases sitting between them. The CDR3 totals 12 residues. Germline CDR1 and CDR2: MNHEY and SMNVEV (reference sequence). CDR3 sequence: CASGYLYEKLFF. The CDR3 coding sequence is TGTGCCAGCGGGTACCTTTATGAAAAACTGTTTTTT. The complete variable domain, with remaining parts taken from reference TRBV27 and TRBJ1-4, reads EAQVTQNPRYLITVTGKKLTVTCSQNMNHEYMSWYRQDPGLGLRQIYYSMNVEVTDKGDVPEGYKVSRKEKRNFPLILESPSPNQTSLYFCASGYLYEKLFFGSGTQLSVL.

This clonotype turned up a few times. This chain links TRBV20-1 with TRBJ1-6; possibly TRBD1 for D (5 bases). Trimming removed 6 bases from V and 8 bases from J, with 14 bases in between. Germline-derived CDR1 and CDR2 are DFQATT and SNEGSKA (reference sequence). This CDR3 region has 13 residues. CDR3 sequence reads: CSALGTDYSPLHF. CDR3 DNA: TGCAGTGCCCTCGGGACGGACTATTCACCCCTCCACTTT.

The chain employs TRBV24-1 and TRBJ2-1, with 10 positions matching TRBD1. The CDR3 sequence is 17 residues long. Germline lookup yields CDR1 KGHDR and CDR2 SFDVKD. Trimming at V came to 4 bases and at J to 0 bases, leaving 5 bases not matched to a gene. CDR3 nucleotides: TGTGCCACCAGTGAACCGGGACAGGGGAGCTCCTACAATGAGCAGTTCTTC. This sequence encodes CATSEPGQGSSYNEQFF.

This clonotype was observed a handful of times. This chain links TRBV28 with TRBJ2-5, with D maybe TRBD1 (6 bases). Germline V CDR1 and CDR2: MDHEN, SYDVKM. The ends were cut back, 3 bases at V and 2 bases at J, with 16 bases in the middle. The CDR3 spans 16 residues. CDR3 sequence reads: CASSFGVGAGQETQYF. Written as DNA, the CDR3 is TGTGCCAGCAGTTTTGGGGTGGGGGCAGGGCAAGAGACCCAGTACTTC.

Many counts were recorded for this clonotype. The chain has TRBV27 and TRBJ2-7; 8 bases agree with TRBD2. J gave up 7 bases and V 3 bases, and 8 bases lay outside the gene matches. Germline V lookup: CDR1 MNHEY, CDR2 SMNVEV (reference sequence). CDR3 size: 14 residues. DNA of the CDR3: TGTGCCAGCAGTTTTCACGGGAGGGCAAATGAGCAGTACTTC. Translating it yields CASSFHGRANEQYF.

There are many counts of this clonotype. The chain has TRBV18 and TRBJ1-3; D ambiguous. This CDR3 region has 17 residues. V shed 2 bases and J shed 2 bases, with 16 bases lying between them. The germline CDR1 and CDR2 sequences are KGHSH and LQKENI. The CDR3 sequence: CASSPNKGAGTGNTIYF. DNA of the CDR3: TGTGCCAGCTCACCAAATAAAGGCGCGGGAACTGGAAACACCATATATTTT. The full variable domain, completed using reference TRBV18 and TRBJ1-3, is NAGVMQNPRHLVRRRGQEARLRCSPMKGHSHVYWYRQLPEEGLKFMVYLQKENIIDESGMPKERFSAEFPKEGPSILRIQQVVRGDSAAYFCASSPNKGAGTGNTIYFGEGSWLTVV.

This clonotype was seen ten or more times. The CDR3 DNA reads as TGTGCCAGCAGCTTATCCCGGGTACGCGAGACCCAGTACTTC. Encoded protein: CASSLSRVRETQYF. V usage is TRBV7-7 and J usage is TRBJ2-5; D is uncertain. The ends were cut back, 2 bases at V and 5 bases at J, with 12 bases in the middle. The germline CDR1 and CDR2 sequences are SSHAT and FNYEAQ (reference sequence). CDR3 size: 14 residues.

This clonotype has a handful of counts. V is TRBV7-8 and J is TRBJ2-7; 8 bases match TRBD1. V lost 4 bases, J lost 2 bases, and 13 bases stayed unmatched. Germline CDR1 is SGHVS and CDR2 is FQNEAQ. This CDR3 is built from 17 residues. The CDR3 loop is CASSSGRRGLAAYEQYF. The CDR3 DNA follows: TGTGCCAGCAGCTCCGGCCGCAGGGGGCTTGCTGCCTACGAGCAGTACTTC.

This clonotype occurred many times. V gene TRBV20-1 combines with J gene TRBJ2-2; either TRBD1 or TRBD2 may fit D (5 bases each). The CDR3 loop spans 14 amino acids. The germline V gene has CDR1 DFQATT and CDR2 SNEGSKA (reference sequence). With 1 base removed from V and 1 base from J, the gap between germline ends came to 7 bases. The CDR3 is CSARAGQNTGELFF. CDR3 DNA: TGCAGTGCTAGAGCGGGGCAGAACACCGGGGAGCTGTTTTTT.

In its sample, this clonotype was seen many times. The chain combines TRBV4-2 with TRBJ2-2, with TRBD2 identical over 11 bases. Per germline, CDR1 LGHNA and CDR2 YNFKEQ. Trimming took 4 bases from V and 4 from J; bases not matched to a gene: 23. The CDR3 totals 22 residues. The CDR3 is CASSRNPVTSGVKEKGTGELFF. CDR3 DNA sequence: TGTGCCAGCAGCCGCAATCCAGTGACTAGCGGGGTAAAGGAGAAAGGCACCGGGGAGCTGTTTTTT.

The V call is TRBV10-2, the J call TRBJ2-2; 12 positions match TRBD2. Trimming cost V 8 bases and J 1 base; bases outside gene matches: 2. Germline lookup yields CDR1 WSHSY and CDR2 SAAADI. This CDR3 spans 15 amino acids. Here the CDR3 reads CASSTSGGNTGELFF. CDR3 nucleotide sequence: TGCGCCAGCTCGACTAGCGGGGGGAACACCGGGGAGCTGTTTTTT.

There are many counts of this clonotype. CDR3 sequence (DNA): TGTGCCAGCAGCGTCGGCAGCCTCATGAACACTGAAGCTTTCTTT. This encodes CASSVGSLMNTEAFF. The chain has TRBV9 and TRBJ1-1, with D unclear. Germline values: CDR1 SGDLS, CDR2 YYNGEE. The CDR3 runs to 15 residues. Trimming left V 2 bases short and J 0 bases short, with 11 bases between.

This clonotype was counted between two and nine times. V and J are TRBV28 and TRBJ1-6, with 8 bases lining up with TRBD1. The junction had 6 bases not matched to a gene; V was cut back by 5 bases and J by 0 bases. The CDR3 is 17 residues long. CDR1 MDHEN and CDR2 SYDVKM come from the germline V gene. CDR3 bases: TGTGCCAGCAGTGCTACTGGACAGGGCTCCTATAATTCACCCCTCCACTTT. It is translated as CASSATGQGSYNSPLHF.

In its sample, this clonotype was seen many times. The chain recombines TRBV27 with TRBJ2-7, with 8 nucleotides matching TRBD2. The CDR3 runs to 13 residues. Per the germline V gene, CDR1 is MNHEY and CDR2 is SMNVEV (reference sequence). V shed 7 bases, J shed 6 bases, and the junction held 8 bases outside the gene matches. The CDR3 bases are TGTGCCAGCAAGGAAGCGGGAGCTGCCGAGCAGTACTTC. It specifies CASKEAGAAEQYF.

The table lists this clonotype with many counts. This chain connects TRBV19 to TRBJ1-5, with D possibly matching TRBD1 (6 bases). Per the germline V gene, CDR1 is LNHDA and CDR2 is SQIVND (reference sequence). V lost 3 bases, J lost 0 bases, and 15 bases lay in between. This CDR3 contains 17 residues. The CDR3 loop is CASSIWNRANSNQPQHF. Here the CDR3 DNA reads TGTGCCAGTAGTATTTGGAACAGGGCGAATAGCAATCAGCCCCAGCATTTT. The full variable domain, completed using reference TRBV19 and TRBJ1-5, is DGGITQSPKYLFRKEGQNVTLSCEQNLNHDAMYWYRQDPGQGLRLIYYSQIVNDFQKGDIAEGYSVSREKKESFPLTVTSAQKNPTAFYLCASSIWNRANSNQPQHFGDGTRLSIL.

Ten or more counts support this clonotype. The chain employs TRBV20-1 and TRBJ1-4; possible D gene TRBD1, 6 bases. In germline, CDR1 is DFQATT, CDR2 SNEGSKA (reference sequence). This CDR3 comprises 14 residues. The ends were cut back, 3 bases at V and 8 bases at J, with 16 bases in the middle. CDR3 nucleotide sequence: TGCAGTGCTAGCAGACACAGGGAATACGAAAAACTGTTTTTT. Translating it yields CSASRHREYEKLFF.

Ten or more counts support this clonotype. CDR3 residues: CASSLRVGHEQYF. The CDR3 region has the DNA TGTGCCAGCAGTTTAAGGGTTGGCCACGAGCAGTACTTC. The chain links TRBV12-3 or TRBV12-4 to TRBJ2-7; D is undetermined. This CDR3 has 13 amino acids. Deletions cut 2 bases from V and 5 bases from J, with 10 bases between.

This clonotype has a handful of counts. The rearrangement joins TRBV5-1 to TRBJ2-4; D is perhaps TRBD1 (5 bases). This CDR3 is 13 amino acids long. The germline V gene has CDR1 SGHRS and CDR2 YFSETQ. Between the trimmed V and J ends, which lost 4 bases and 5 bases, there was a span of 10 bases. CDR3 sequence reads: CASSNPTENIQYF. The CDR3 bases are TGCGCCAGCAGCAACCCGACAGAAAACATTCAGTACTTC. Together with reference TRBV5-1 and TRBJ2-4, the CDR3 gives the full variable domain: KAGVTQTPRYLIKTRGQQVTLSCSPISGHRSVSWYQQTPGQGLQFLFEYFSETQRNKGNFPGRFSGRQFSNSRSEMNVSTLELGDSALYLCASSNPTENIQYFGAGTRLSVL.

CDR3 in DNA: TGTGCCAGCAGCCCCACGGAAAGCACAGATACGCAGTATTTT. Residues: CASSPTESTDTQYF. The chain combines TRBV7-7 with TRBJ2-3; the D is unclear. The CDR3 totals 14 residues. Looked up from germline, CDR1 is SSHAT and CDR2 is FNYEAQ (reference sequence). V was clipped by 5 bases and J by 0 bases, with 9 bases between them. Variable domain in full (rest from reference TRBV7-7 and TRBJ2-3): GAGVSQSPRYKVTKRGQDVTLRCDPISSHATLYWYQQALGQGPEFLTYFNYEAQPDKSGLPSDRFSAERPEGSISTLTIQRTEQRDSAMYRCASSPTESTDTQYFGPGTRLTVL.